The 7 T cell receptor beta chains below all came from one sample that was sequenced in a study of shared clonotypes between healthy human individuals. Sequencing was performed with immunoSEQ multiplex PCR; in TCRdb, only in-frame clones are kept and a portion is missing. The sample has approximately 100,000 clones, about 71% seen once. The sequenced material came from memory CD8+ T cells sorted from blood. As for subset: CD45RO+ cells pooled with CCR7-negative TemRA cells. Source of these receptors: a woman aged 25-40 years in good health.

The rearrangement uses TRBV29-1 and TRBJ1-2, with 12 nucleotides matching TRBD1. V lost 5 bases to trimming and J lost 3 bases; unmatched junction nucleotides: 19. This CDR3 comprises 19 residues. CDR1 and CDR2 (germline): SQVTM, ANQGSEA. The DNA for the CDR3 is TGCAGCGTTTCCGGGACAGGGGGCGACTTCTCGAAGAATTACTATGGCTACACCTTC. Protein: CSVSGTGGDFSKNYYGYTF.

To note about this clone: This sequence is one base from a far larger clone and is likely a read error. Other DNA variants within this sample encode the same CDR3. The chain carries TRBV9 and TRBJ2-2; tentatively, D is TRBD2 (5 bases). The ends were cut back, 0 bases at V and 5 bases at J, with 5 bases in the middle. The CDR3 spans 13 residues. CDR1 and CDR2 (germline): SGDLS, YYNGEE. In DNA, the CDR3 is TGTGCCAGCAGCGTAGGAGGGACCGGGGAGCTGTTTTTT. Its protein product is CASSVGGTGELFF.

In DNA, the CDR3 is TGTGCCAGCAGTTTGGCAGGAGATACGCAGTATTTT. This gives the protein CASSLAGDTQYF. V is TRBV27 and J is TRBJ2-3; D unclear. The germline V gene has CDR1 MNHEY and CDR2 SMNVEV (reference sequence). CDR3 length equals 12 residues. V dropped 3 bases and J dropped 5 bases, with 6 bases sitting between them.

The J gene is TRBJ1-4, the V gene TRBV19; D not resolved. This CDR3 spans 15 amino acids. The germline gives CDR1 LNHDA, CDR2 SQIVND (reference sequence). The V and J ends lost 5 bases and 1 base respectively, with 11 bases between them. Here the CDR3 DNA reads TGTGCCAGTAGTCCAGACGGCTTAACTAATGAAAAACTGTTTTTT. Protein sequence: CASSPDGLTNEKLFF.

The chain has TRBV2 and TRBJ2-7; possible D gene TRBD1, 5 bases. The CDR3 sequence is 11 residues long. The germline CDR1 and CDR2 sequences are SNHLY and FYNNEI. The V end lost 9 bases, the J end lost 7 bases, and 13 bases lay between the germline ends. Here the CDR3 DNA reads TGTGCCAGTAAGGGGCCTAGTGAGCAGTACTTC. As protein: CASKGPSEQYF.

This clone was picked up a small number of times. This chain links TRBV13 with TRBJ1-3; D is ambiguous. Looked up from germline, CDR1 is PRHDT and CDR2 is FYEKMQ (reference sequence). V was cut by 5 bases and J by 3 bases, with 17 bases left in between. CDR3 length equals 16 residues. CDR3 residues: CASSPEEGGLGNTIYF. The CDR3 nucleotides read TGTGCCAGCAGCCCCGAGGAGGGTGGCCTTGGAAACACCATATATTTT. The full variable domain, in which reference TRBV13 and TRBJ1-3 provide the parts outside the CDR3, is AAGVIQSPRHLIKEKRETATLKCYPIPRHDTVYWYQQGPGQDPQFLISFYEKMQSDKGSIPDRFSAQQFSDYHSELNMSSLELGDSALYFCASSPEEGGLGNTIYFGEGSWLTVV.

In this sample, this clone turned up many times. This sequence joins TRBV7-4 and TRBJ2-5, with TRBD2 matching 9 bases. With 1 base clipped from V and 11 bases from J, the junction kept 23 bases outside the gene matches. The V gene's germline CDR1 is SGHVT and CDR2 SQSDAQ. This CDR3 comprises 19 residues. The DNA for the CDR3 is TGTGCCAGCAGCTTAGATCTGTGGCTAGCGGGATCCCCCGCCGGAGAGCAGTACTTC. This translates into CASSLDLWLAGSPAGEQYF.